This entry lists 25 T cell receptor beta chains sequenced from one sample in a study of tumor-infiltrating lymphocytes in primary liver carcinoma. Unsorted whole blood supplied the blood RNA, and germline DNA was isolated too. From 450 to 600 ng total RNA, TCR beta cDNA was generated with a primer in the constant region. Each TCR beta library was derived from three nested multiplex PCR rounds that employed slightly modified ARM-PCR. The two initial PCR rounds, ten to eleven cycles each, used TRBV1-TRBV30 forward and C-beta reverse primers. MiXCR, run by TCRdb on the multiplex PCR reads, gives a single entry per CDR3 protein. The top ten hold approximately 9% of the sample, which has approximately 310,000 distinct CDR3 sequences, 60% to 80% seen once. Input material: peripheral blood. These receptors were obtained from a middle-aged man with primary liver carcinoma and hepatitis B virus infection.

With respect to this clonotype: Possible read error: a much larger clone is one base away. This chain connects TRBV29-1 to TRBJ2-1; D remains unclear. The CDR3 extends over 14 amino acids. Germline CDR1 SQVTM, CDR2 ANQGSEA. The CDR3 coding sequence is TGCAGTGCGGCGCGGCCGAGCGAATACAATGTGCAGTTCTTC. This encodes CSAARPSEYNVQFF.

Worth noting for this clonotype: A much larger clone lies one base from this, so it may be a read error. CDR3 sequence: CASSSETGIRAYNEQFF. Here the CDR3 DNA reads TGTGCCAGCAGCTCTGAGACAGGGATAAGAGCCTACAATGAGCAGTTCTTC. The chain joins TRBV12-3 or TRBV12-4 to TRBJ2-1; 7 bases match TRBD1. The J segment lost 2 bases and the V segment lost 6 bases, leaving 13 bases of the junction unmatched. The CDR3 is made up of 17 amino acids.

There are many counts of this clonotype. The chain links TRBV11-2 to TRBJ2-7; 8 bases align to TRBD2. Trimming removed 4 bases from V and 0 bases from J; junction bases left unmatched: 2. This CDR3 contains 14 residues. Germline V lookup: CDR1 SGHAT, CDR2 FQNNGV. The CDR3 DNA is TGTGCCAGCAGCTCCCGGGGGGGCTCCTACGAGCAGTACTTC. Translating it yields CASSSRGGSYEQYF. Variable domain in full (rest from reference TRBV11-2 and TRBJ2-7): EAGVAQSPRYKIIEKRQSVAFWCNPISGHATLYWYQQILGQGPKLLIQFQNNGVVDDSQLPKDRFSAERLKGVDSTLKIQPAKLEDSAVYLCASSSRGGSYEQYFGPGTRLTVT.

The gene calls are TRBV15 and TRBJ2-5, with 10 bases lining up with TRBD1. The CDR3 has 16 residues. The germline gives CDR1 LNHNV, CDR2 YYDKDF (reference sequence). The V and J ends lost 9 bases and 5 bases, in that order; junction bases with no gene match: 15. The CDR3 region has the DNA TGTGCCACAAACTTTCGCCGGGACAGGGGTCGGGAGACCCAGTACTTC. It yields the protein CATNFRRDRGRETQYF.

About this clonotype itself: One base away lies a much larger clone, so this may be a sequencing read error. The gene calls are TRBV12-3 or TRBV12-4 and TRBJ2-3; TRBD1 or TRBD2 may be the D gene (6 bases each). The CDR3 totals 12 residues. The V end was cut by 8 bases, the J end by 5 bases, with 11 bases between. CDR3 nucleotides: TGTGCCAGCGGGGGGCTGATAGATACGCAGTATTTT. This translates into CASGGLIDTQYF.

Note on this clonotype: A much larger clone differs from this one at a single base, so this may be a read error. CDR3 region: CASSYSLQLAETQYF. The CDR3 nucleotides are TGTGCCAGCAGTTACAGTTTGCAACTAGCAGAGACCCAGTACTTC. The rearrangement links TRBV6-2 or TRBV6-3 to TRBJ2-5; TRBD2 is a possible D gene (6 bases). The germline V and J ends were trimmed by 2 bases and 4 bases, with 14 bases remaining between them. From germline, CDR1 is MNHEY and CDR2 SVGEGT. This CDR3 contains 15 residues.

In regard to this clonotype: A read error is possible here, since a much larger clone lies one base away. The chain carries TRBV29-1 and TRBJ2-5, with D possibly matching TRBD1 (6 bases). Germline V gene sequence: CDR1 SQVTM, CDR2 ANQGSEA. CDR3 size: 13 residues. Trimming took 5 bases from V and 4 from J, leaving 14 bases between them. CDR3 loop: CSVKHAGAETQYF. The CDR3 region has the DNA TGCAGCGTTAAACACGCAGGGGCAGAGACCCAGTACTTC.

The table lists this clonotype with many counts. The CDR3 nucleotides read TGTGCCAACGGGCGGGACGCCGGGGCCAACGTCCTGACTTTC. Protein sequence: CANGRDAGANVLTF. The V and J genes are TRBV5-4 and TRBJ2-6, with D possibly TRBD2 on 6 matching bases. The V gene's germline CDR1 is SGHNT and CDR2 YYREEE (reference sequence). The CDR3 has 14 residues. V was pared by 9 bases and J by 4 bases, with 14 bases between.

The gene calls are TRBV7-3 and TRBJ1-2; TRBD1 matches 10 bases. Germline V gene data show CDR1 as SGHTA and CDR2 as FQGTGA. V lost 5 bases and J lost 6; bases outside the gene matches: 6. The CDR3 covers 14 residues. CDR3 bases: TGTGCCAGCAGCCAAGGGACAGGGGAGGATGGCTACACCTTC. It translates to CASSQGTGEDGYTF.

This clonotype was seen many times. J is TRBJ2-1 and V is TRBV6-6; possibly TRBD2 for D (5 bases). V was pared by 8 bases and J by 0 bases, with 14 bases between. Germline CDR1 is MNHNY and CDR2 is SVGAGI (reference sequence). The CDR3 sequence is 15 residues long. CDR3 sequence (DNA): TGTGCCAGCTGGCCCCGGGATAGCTCCTACAATGAGCAGTTCTTC. Its protein product is CASWPRDSSYNEQFF.

A note on this clonotype: A read error may produce the germline difference seen at one junction end. The chain couples TRBV11-2 to TRBJ2-1; no reliable D call. Germline V gene data show CDR1 as SGHAT and CDR2 as FQNNGV. The CDR3 spans 15 residues. CDR3 sequence reads: CASSLEGCNYNEQFF. Written as DNA, the CDR3 is TGTGCCAGCAGCTTAGAGGGGTGTAACTACAATGAACAGTTCTTC.

The chain combines TRBV28 with TRBJ2-5, with D tentatively TRBD1 or TRBD2 (5 bases each). Trimming pared 4 bases from V and 5 bases from J, leaving 17 bases between. CDR3 length equals 15 residues. Germline V gene lookup returns CDR1 MDHEN and CDR2 SYDVKM. Written as DNA, the CDR3 is TGTGCCAGCAGTTATACCGGGACGCACAGGGAGACCCAGTACTTC. Amino acids: CASSYTGTHRETQYF. The full variable domain, its missing parts supplied by reference TRBV28 and TRBJ2-5, is DVKVTQSSRYLVKRTGEKVFLECVQDMDHENMFWYRQDPGLGLRLIYFSYDVKMKEKGDIPEGYSVSREKKERFSLILESASTNQTSMYLCASSYTGTHRETQYFGPGTRLLVL.

Regarding this clonotype: Just one base apart from a much larger clone, this may be a read error. V is TRBV6-2 or TRBV6-3 and J is TRBJ2-1; D is perhaps TRBD1 (6 bases). Per the germline V gene, CDR1 is MNHEY and CDR2 is SVGEGT. The CDR3 is 14 residues long. CDR3 loop: CASGRGLNHNVQFF. As DNA, the CDR3 is TGTGCCAGCGGCAGGGGCCTAAATCACAATGTGCAGTTCTTC.

With regard to this clonotype: An end of the junction does not agree with germline; a read error may underlie this. The chain combines TRBV11-2 with TRBJ2-1, with a weak D call TRBD1 (6 bases). The CDR3 loop spans 15 amino acids. The V gene's germline CDR1 is SGHAT and CDR2 FQNNGV. This CDR3 reads CASSLWSSLQGEQFF. The CDR3, as DNA: TGTGCCAGTAGCTTATGGTCCTCGCTACAGGGTGAGCAGTTCTTC.

The rearrangement links TRBV6-2 or TRBV6-3 to TRBJ2-1; D uncertain. The CDR3 is 12 residues long. Looked up from germline, CDR1 is MNHEY and CDR2 is SVGEGT. V was trimmed by 6 bases and J by 9 bases, leaving 12 bases between them. The CDR3 nucleotides read TGTGCCAGCAGCTTGTCAAGATTTGAGCAGTTCTTC. It translates to CASSLSRFEQFF.

Concerning this clonotype itself: Possible read error: a much larger clone is one base away. The rearrangement uses TRBV6-5 and TRBJ2-1, with 11 bases fitting TRBD2. Germline loops: CDR1 MNHEY, CDR2 SVGAGI. The CDR3 consists of 15 residues. The V and J ends lost 6 bases and 8 bases, in that order; junction bases with no gene match: 9. The CDR3 protein is CASSLTSGSSDEQFF. DNA of the CDR3: TGTGCCAGCAGCCTCACTAGCGGGAGTAGTGATGAGCAGTTCTTC.

To note about this clonotype: A much larger clone sits a single nucleotide away, making a read error possible. The rearrangement links TRBV12-3 or TRBV12-4 to TRBJ2-2, with 10 nucleotides matching TRBD2. The CDR3 has 18 amino acids. V gave up 7 bases and J gave up 1 base; unmatched junction bases: 12. The CDR3 DNA reads TGTGCCAGCAATTTCTGGCTAGCGGGAGAGGGGAACACCGGGGAGCTGTTTTTT. Its translation is CASNFWLAGEGNTGELFF.

A note on this clonotype: This could be a read error, since a much larger clone is one nucleotide away. The CDR3 region has the DNA TGTGCCAACAGTTACTCTCAGGAGCAGTACTTC. It is translated as CANSYSQEQYF. The chain couples TRBV6-6 to TRBJ2-7; D gene unclear. This CDR3 has 11 residues. Germline V CDR1 and CDR2: MNHNY, SVGAGI (reference sequence).

This clonotype was recorded many times. The gene calls are TRBV29-1 and TRBJ2-3, with no clear D. The germline CDR1 and CDR2 sequences are SQVTM and ANQGSEA. CDR3 length equals 10 residues. Trimming took off 6 bases at V and 3 bases at J, with 4 bases between the two ends. In DNA, the CDR3 is TGCAGCGTCTTTACAGATACGCAGTATTTT. It yields the protein CSVFTDTQYF.

As concerns this clonotype: Sequence at one end of the junction differs from germline and may be a read error. This rearrangement joins TRBV4-2 to TRBJ2-7; TRBD2 agrees at 7 bases. The CDR3 spans 17 residues. From germline, CDR1 is LGHNA and CDR2 YNFKEQ. Written as DNA, the CDR3 is TGTGTCAGCAGCCAAGGGCATGTGGGAGGGCTTAAATACGAGCAGTACTTC. It encodes CVSSQGHVGGLKYEQYF.

The CDR3 sequence is CASRISADTGELFF. As DNA, the CDR3 is TGCGCCAGCAGAATTAGCGCCGATACCGGGGAGCTGTTTTTT. The chain has TRBV4-3 and TRBJ2-2, with TRBD2 as a possible D gene (5 bases). Germline CDR1 is LGHNA and CDR2 is YSLEER. This CDR3 has 14 amino acids. V was shortened by 6 bases and J by 5 bases, with 13 bases between the two germline ends.

This clonotype was counted at least ten times. J is TRBJ2-7 and V is TRBV12-3 or TRBV12-4, with a tentative D call TRBD2 (5 bases). The V end was cut by 6 bases, the J end by 7 bases, with 16 bases between. The CDR3 runs 13 residues. CDR3 bases: TGTGCCAGCAGCCGGGGTAACGTTGGGGAGCAGTACTTC. This gives the protein CASSRGNVGEQYF.

Concerning this clonotype itself: A much larger clone sits a single nucleotide away, making a read error possible. The chain recombines TRBV4-2 with TRBJ2-1; no definite D call. The V end lost 0 bases, the J end lost 13 bases, and 10 bases lay between the germline ends. In germline, CDR1 is LGHNA, CDR2 YNFKEQ. CDR3 length: 12 residues. CDR3 loop: CASSQDQSEQFF. Written as DNA, the CDR3 is TGTGCCAGCAGCCAAGATCAGAGTGAACAGTTCTTC.

This clonotype was seen at least ten times. This chain uses TRBV6-2 or TRBV6-3 with TRBJ2-7; D perhaps matches TRBD1 (6 bases). With 0 bases removed from V and 6 bases from J, the gap between germline ends came to 15 bases. Germline CDR1 reads MNHEY; CDR2 reads SVGEGT. The CDR3 extends over 15 amino acids. The CDR3 DNA follows: TGTGCCAGCAGTTACTCAGTTGGGGGCCTCGGCGAGCAGTACTTC. It encodes CASSYSVGGLGEQYF.

This clonotype was found many times. The chain couples TRBV29-1 to TRBJ1-1; D is perhaps TRBD1 (6 bases). Germline CDR1 is SQVTM and CDR2 is ANQGSEA. The CDR3 is made up of 13 amino acids. Between the trimmed V and J ends, which lost 7 bases and 4 bases, there was a span of 16 bases. The CDR3 here is CSALGGEGTEAFF. The CDR3 DNA is TGCAGCGCCCTAGGGGGGGAGGGCACTGAAGCTTTCTTT.